A single sample is the source of the 8 T cell receptor beta chains below, sequenced in a study of control samples from healthy donors and cancer patients. TCRdb's table, derived via immunoSEQ multiplex PCR, lists solely in-frame clones and lacks some. This sample carries over 150,000 clones, roughly 94% of them seen once, and the ten largest clones take around 1.3%. Specimen: blood. The receptors stem from a woman aged 18-29 years in good health.

V usage is TRBV10-3 and J usage is TRBJ1-1; TRBD1 matches at 9 bases. The germline V gene has CDR1 ENHRY and CDR2 SYGVKD. The CDR3 loop spans 14 amino acids. The trim removed 4 bases at V and 5 bases at J, leaving 5 bases unmatched. Written as DNA, the CDR3 is TGTGCCATCAGTGGGCGGACAGGGGAGACTGAAGCTTTCTTT. Translated, it gives CAISGRTGETEAFF.

The V call is TRBV6-2 or TRBV6-3, the J call TRBJ1-1; D is unresolved. Germline CDR1 is MNHEY and CDR2 is SVGEGT. The CDR3 length is 15 residues. V was clipped by 2 bases and J by 1 base, with 11 bases between them. The CDR3 spells CASSYGDTSNTEAFF. The CDR3 DNA reads as TGTGCCAGCAGTTACGGAGACACCTCGAACACTGAAGCTTTCTTT.

The chain is built from TRBV11-2 and TRBJ2-1; D may be TRBD1 (6 bases). The length of the CDR3 is 16 residues. Looked up from germline, CDR1 is SGHAT and CDR2 is FQNNGV. V lost 2 bases to trimming and J lost 2 bases, with 13 bases between them. The CDR3 reads CASSLKRGGAYNEQFF. The CDR3 region has the DNA TGTGCCAGCAGCTTAAAAAGAGGGGGTGCCTACAATGAGCAGTTCTTC.

This rearrangement joins TRBV3-1 (or the pseudogene TRBV3-2) to TRBJ2-5, with a tentative D call TRBD1 (5 bases). This CDR3 has 15 amino acids. Germline CDR1 is LGHDT and CDR2 is YNNKEL (reference sequence). V was trimmed by 0 bases and J by 5 bases, leaving 13 bases between them. CDR3 amino acids: CASSQDFGHLETQYF. CDR3 coding DNA: TGTGCCAGCAGCCAAGACTTTGGACATCTTGAGACCCAGTACTTC.

The chain carries TRBV6-5 and TRBJ1-1; 9 bases agree with TRBD1. CDR3 length: 16 amino acids. Germline V lookup: CDR1 MNHEY, CDR2 SVGAGI. V dropped 2 bases and J dropped 7; count of bases not matched to a gene: 11. The CDR3 nucleotides are TGTGCCAGCAGTTACCAGGGACAGGGCGTGTACAGTGAAGCTTTCTTT. This gives the protein CASSYQGQGVYSEAFF.

The chain is built from TRBV12-3 or TRBV12-4 and TRBJ1-1; D is unresolved. Trimming shortened V by 3 bases and J by 8 bases, and 7 bases separated the two germline ends. This CDR3 spans 11 amino acids. This CDR3 is CASSLGQEAFF. Here the CDR3 DNA reads TGTGCCAGCAGTTTGGGCCAGGAAGCTTTCTTT.

The rearrangement uses TRBV19 and TRBJ2-1; perhaps TRBD2 as D (6 bases). This CDR3 has 18 residues. Deletions cut 5 bases from V and 0 bases from J, with 20 bases between. CDR1 and CDR2 from the germline V gene are LNHDA and SQIVND (reference sequence). The CDR3 sequence is CASSQYAMVTSSYNEQFF. CDR3 bases: TGTGCCAGTAGTCAGTACGCAATGGTGACTAGCTCCTACAATGAGCAGTTCTTC.

A single count supports this clone. The genes are TRBV7-9 and TRBJ2-7; D remains ambiguous. The V end was cut by 4 bases, the J end by 4 bases, with 20 bases between. Germline loops: CDR1 SEHNR, CDR2 FQNEAQ (reference sequence). This CDR3 region has 16 residues. For the CDR3, the DNA is TGTGCCAGCAGCTCCCCCTTCAGCCCTACCCCTTACGAGCAGTACTTC. Amino acid sequence: CASSSPFSPTPYEQYF. The entire variable domain, with the rest obtained from reference TRBV7-9 and TRBJ2-7, is as follows: DTGVSQNPRHKITKRGQNVTFRCDPISEHNRLYWYRQTLGQGPEFLTYFQNEAQLEKSRLLSDRFSAERPKGSFSTLEIQRTEQGDSAMYLCASSSPFSPTPYEQYFGPGTRLTVT.